The 32 T cell receptor beta chains below all came from one sample that was sequenced in a study of blood T cell repertoires in COVID-19 (dated by TCRdb to 2018 to 2020). Library prep was done by the immunoSEQ multiplex PCR assay. Held by TCRdb, this immuneACCESS table contains in-frame sequences only and omits some clones. Under half of the omission traces to an unresolved V gene where checked; the cause of the rest is unknown. Across this sample there are under 75,000 clones, with 70% to 90% seen only once. The ten most abundant clones make up less than 20% of the sample. The sequencing sample was made of peripheral blood. The receptors were gathered from a woman older than 75 with active COVID-19.

The chain joins TRBV6-6 to TRBJ2-1; 11 nucleotides align to TRBD2. V was pared by 6 bases and J by 8 bases, with 9 bases of the junction left unmatched. The CDR3 has 15 residues. The germline CDR1 and CDR2 sequences are MNHNY and SVGAGI (reference sequence). CDR3 amino acids: CASRDTSGGGDEQFF. CDR3 bases: TGTGCCAGCAGAGACACTAGCGGGGGAGGCGATGAGCAGTTCTTC.

This chain links TRBV15 with TRBJ2-1, with 9 bases fitting TRBD1. The V segment lost 0 bases and the J segment 7 bases; nucleotides outside the gene matches: 4. The CDR3 runs to 15 residues. Germline-derived CDR1 and CDR2 are LNHNV and YYDKDF (reference sequence). The CDR3, as DNA: TGTGCCACCAGCAGAGATCCGACAGGGGGTAATGAGCAGTTCTTC. Translation: CATSRDPTGGNEQFF.

The chain recombines TRBV7-6 with TRBJ2-1, with D perhaps matching TRBD1 (6 bases). This CDR3 has 14 residues. CDR1 is SGHVS and CDR2 is FNYEAQ in the germline V gene. Trimming cost V 5 bases and J 5 bases, with 13 bases left between them. The CDR3 loop is CASSQFTGNNEQFF. The CDR3 coding sequence is TGTGCCAGCAGCCAATTTACAGGGAACAATGAGCAGTTCTTC.

This chain links TRBV18 with TRBJ1-2, with a tentative D call TRBD1 (5 bases). Trimming stripped 3 bases from V and 8 bases from J, with 16 bases between. Per germline, CDR1 KGHSH and CDR2 LQKENI. The CDR3 covers 14 residues. In nucleotides, the CDR3 is TGTGCCAGCTCACCCCTGGGGGAGGGCGAAGGCTACACCTTC. Translated: CASSPLGEGEGYTF.

The V gene is TRBV10-3, the J gene TRBJ1-6; TRBD1 matches 8 bases. V shed 5 bases and J 7 bases; nucleotides not matched to a gene: 4. Per the germline V gene, CDR1 is ENHRY and CDR2 is SYGVKD. The CDR3 covers 14 residues. CDR3 loop: CAISKQGGNSPLHF. In nucleotides, the CDR3 is TGTGCCATCAGTAAACAGGGGGGGAATTCACCCCTCCACTTT.

The chain uses TRBV19 and TRBJ2-7; TRBD1 matches at 7 bases. J was trimmed by 1 base and V by 5 bases; bases with no gene match: 5. CDR3 size: 14 residues. CDR1 LNHDA and CDR2 SQIVND come from the germline V gene (reference sequence). The chain's CDR3 is CASSSPGQSYEQYF. CDR3 nucleotides: TGTGCCAGTAGTTCCCCGGGACAGTCCTACGAGCAGTACTTC.

The chain is built from TRBV20-1 and TRBJ1-2; D unresolved. The V gene's germline CDR1 is DFQATT and CDR2 SNEGSKA (reference sequence). This CDR3 is 14 amino acids long. Trimming shortened V by 3 bases and J by 5 bases, and 16 bases separated the two germline ends. The DNA of the CDR3 is TGCAGTGCTAGTATACCGCAGATTTTTTATGGCTACACCTTC. Translation: CSASIPQIFYGYTF.

This chain links TRBV6-5 with TRBJ2-1, with a weak D call TRBD2 (7 bases). The CDR3 spans 15 residues. CDR1 is MNHEY and CDR2 is SVGAGI in the germline V gene. Trimming shortened V by 6 bases and J by 0 bases, and 12 bases separated the two germline ends. This chain's CDR3 is CASSRGGVSYNEQFF. The CDR3 bases are TGTGCCAGCAGCCGCGGGGGCGTCTCCTACAATGAGCAGTTCTTC.

The chain uses TRBV7-2 and TRBJ1-3, with no clear D. V was shortened by 0 bases and J by 4 bases, with 7 bases between the two germline ends. This CDR3 is built from 14 residues. The germline CDR1 and CDR2 sequences are SGHTA and FQGNSA. The CDR3 here is CASSLALGGNTIYF. DNA of the CDR3: TGTGCCAGCAGCTTAGCGCTGGGCGGAAACACCATATATTTT.

In this sample, this clone turned up once. The gene calls are TRBV2 and TRBJ2-3; 10 bases align to TRBD1. Per the germline V gene, CDR1 is SNHLY and CDR2 is FYNNEI. The CDR3 spans 15 residues. Trimming removed 2 bases from V and 3 bases from J; junction bases left unmatched: 2. The CDR3 DNA is TGTGCCAGCAGTGAACCGGGACAGGGGACAGATACGCAGTATTTT. The encoded protein is CASSEPGQGTDTQYF.

The chain joins TRBV7-9 to TRBJ2-5, with TRBD2 identical over 15 bases. The V segment lost 3 bases and the J segment 5 bases; nucleotides outside the gene matches: 4. The CDR3 sequence is 16 residues long. CDR1 is SEHNR, CDR2 FQNEAQ, per germline (reference sequence). The CDR3 nucleotides are TGTGCCAGCAGCTTCGGACTAGCGGGGGGGCACGAGACCCAGTACTTC. Protein product: CASSFGLAGGHETQYF.

V usage is TRBV6-5 and J usage is TRBJ2-5, with TRBD2 matching 10 bases. V shed 4 bases and J 2 bases; nucleotides not matched to a gene: 7. This CDR3 contains 16 residues. Germline CDR1 is MNHEY and CDR2 is SVGAGI. The CDR3 bases are TGTGCCAGCAGTTCCCAAGGTAGCGGGGGGCAAGAGACCCAGTACTTC. It encodes CASSSQGSGGQETQYF.

The chain combines TRBV28 with TRBJ1-5; no clear D gene. The germline gives CDR1 MDHEN, CDR2 SYDVKM. This CDR3 contains 13 residues. V lost 3 bases, J lost 4 bases, and 7 bases lay in between. Here the CDR3 reads CASSFPPNQPQHF. The CDR3 DNA sequence: TGTGCCAGCAGTTTCCCTCCGAATCAGCCCCAGCATTTT.

The chain has TRBV6-5 and TRBJ1-4; 8 nucleotides match TRBD1. The CDR3 contains 15 residues. CDR1 and CDR2 from the germline V gene are MNHEY and SVGAGI. After removal of 5 bases from V and 8 bases from J, the junction contained 10 bases not matched to a gene. This chain's CDR3 is CASSPGQGRKEKLFF. For the CDR3, the DNA is TGTGCCAGCAGTCCCGGACAGGGCAGAAAGGAAAAACTGTTTTTT.

This clone was observed a handful of times. V usage is TRBV18 and J usage is TRBJ1-4; 7 bases map to TRBD1. This CDR3 is 17 amino acids long. The ends lost 3 bases at V and 0 bases at J; junction bases unmatched: 7. The V gene's germline CDR1 is KGHSH and CDR2 LQKENI. CDR3: CASSPAQGGTTNEKLFF. CDR3 in DNA: TGTGCCAGCTCACCCGCTCAGGGGGGAACAACTAATGAAAAACTGTTTTTT.

The V and J genes are TRBV4-2 and TRBJ2-1; TRBD2 matches 12 bases. Germline V gene sequence: CDR1 LGHNA, CDR2 YNFKEQ. V dropped 4 bases and J dropped 7; count of bases not matched to a gene: 11. This CDR3 contains 17 residues. The DNA of the CDR3 is TGTGCCAGCAGCCCGGCTAGCGGGGGGGACGGGTGGAATGAGCAGTTCTTC. Amino acid sequence: CASSPASGGDGWNEQFF.

This sequence joins TRBV19 and TRBJ2-3; 11 bases map to TRBD2. Trimming cost V 7 bases and J 5 bases; bases outside gene matches: 5. CDR3 size: 14 residues. Germline CDR1 reads LNHDA; CDR2 reads SQIVND (reference sequence). As DNA, the CDR3 is TGTGCCAGTAACCCAGGACTAGCGGGAGATACGCAGTATTTT. Amino acids: CASNPGLAGDTQYF. Based on the CDR3 plus reference TRBV19 and TRBJ2-3, the full variable domain is DGGITQSPKYLFRKEGQNVTLSCEQNLNHDAMYWYRQDPGQGLRLIYYSQIVNDFQKGDIAEGYSVSREKKESFPLTVTSAQKNPTAFYLCASNPGLAGDTQYFGPGTRLTVL.

Turning to this clone: Sequence at one end of the junction differs from germline and may be a read error. The CDR3 region is CASSLTLSDTDTQYF. CDR3 nucleotides: TGTGCTAGCAGCTTAACCCTTTCAGACACAGATACGCAGTATTTT. The V gene is TRBV7-7, the J gene TRBJ2-3; D is undetermined. Germline V gene data show CDR1 as SSHAT and CDR2 as FNYEAQ (reference sequence). The CDR3 extends over 15 amino acids.

This chain links TRBV5-4 with TRBJ2-3, with D maybe TRBD2 (6 bases). The CDR3 runs 15 residues. Between the trimmed V and J ends, which lost 6 bases and 1 base, there was a span of 15 bases. Germline V CDR1 and CDR2: SGHNT, YYREEE (reference sequence). The CDR3 nucleotides read TGTGCCAGCACCCCGAGGGCGGGGCGCACAGATACGCAGTATTTT. This translates into CASTPRAGRTDTQYF.

This chain connects TRBV5-8 to TRBJ2-5, with no clear D. The CDR3 length is 13 residues. Germline values: CDR1 SGHTS, CDR2 YDEGEE. V lost 2 bases and J lost 5, with 10 bases in between. The CDR3 is CASSFERSETQYF. The CDR3 DNA sequence: TGTGCCAGCAGCTTTGAGCGTTCGGAGACCCAGTACTTC.

The sample holds one count of this clone. The rearrangement joins TRBV10-1 to TRBJ2-7, with D possibly matching TRBD2 (5 bases). CDR3 length equals 13 residues. Germline V gene data show CDR1 as WNHNN and CDR2 as SYGVQD (reference sequence). V lost 3 bases, J lost 6 bases, and 12 bases lay in between. Here the CDR3 DNA reads TGCGCCAGCAGTGAAACCCTAGAGGGCGAGCAGTACTTC. Its translation: CASSETLEGEQYF.

The chain couples TRBV7-2 to TRBJ2-3, with TRBD1 matching over 9 bases. Germline CDR1 is SGHTA and CDR2 is FQGNSA. The V and J ends lost 4 bases and 3 bases, in that order; junction bases with no gene match: 2. This CDR3 spans 14 amino acids. The CDR3 DNA follows: TGTGCCAGCAGCTCACAGGGGGCGACAGATACGCAGTATTTT. This encodes CASSSQGATDTQYF. The full variable domain, completed using reference TRBV7-2 and TRBJ2-3, is GAGVSQSPSNKVTEKGKDVELRCDPISGHTALYWYRQSLGQGLEFLIYFQGNSAPDKSGLPSDRFSAERTGGSVSTLTIQRTQQEDSAVYLCASSSQGATDTQYFGPGTRLTVL.

This chain connects TRBV7-3 to TRBJ2-6; no firm D call. In germline, CDR1 is SGHTA, CDR2 FQGTGA. The CDR3 contains 14 residues. Trimming removed 8 bases from V and 0 bases from J, with 8 bases in between. Here the CDR3 DNA reads TGTGCCAGCGGCTCTGTCTCTGGGGCCAACGTCCTGACTTTC. Translation: CASGSVSGANVLTF.

The chain uses TRBV28 and TRBJ1-3; perhaps TRBD1 as D (5 bases). Between the trimmed V and J ends, which lost 2 bases and 4 bases, there was a span of 12 bases. CDR3 length: 15 amino acids. Germline assignment: CDR1 MDHEN and CDR2 SYDVKM. CDR3 sequence (DNA): TGTGCCAGCAGTTTACCAGGGTTTAGGGGAAACACCATATATTTT. Protein: CASSLPGFRGNTIYF.

A single count supports this clone. The V gene is TRBV11-3, the J gene TRBJ2-1, with D hard to call. Deletions cut 3 bases from V and 3 bases from J, with 6 bases between. CDR1 and CDR2 (germline): SGHNT, YENEEA. The CDR3 is made up of 13 amino acids. The CDR3 DNA is TGTGCCAGCAGCTTGACTGACTACAATGAGCAGTTCTTC. This encodes CASSLTDYNEQFF. Full variable domain (missing parts from reference TRBV11-3 and TRBJ2-1): EAGVVQSPRYKIIEKKQPVAFWCNPISGHNTLYWYLQNLGQGPELLIRYENEEAVDDSQLPKDRFSAERLKGVDSTLKIQPAELGDSAVYLCASSLTDYNEQFFGPGTRLTVL.

This clone has a single count. This chain connects TRBV28 to TRBJ2-7; 11 bases agree with TRBD2. This CDR3 spans 14 amino acids. V dropped 5 bases and J dropped 10; count of bases not matched to a gene: 10. The germline V gene encodes CDR1 MDHEN and CDR2 SYDVKM. The CDR3 loop is CASSPLAGGREQYF. The CDR3 DNA is TGTGCCAGCAGTCCTCTAGCGGGGGGCAGGGAACAGTACTTC.

This chain joins TRBV2 and TRBJ2-3, with 7 bases matching TRBD2. CDR1 is SNHLY, CDR2 FYNNEI, per germline. The CDR3 runs to 17 residues. Trimming cost V 0 bases and J 2 bases; bases outside gene matches: 8. This CDR3 reads CASSEALGGGYTDTQYF. In DNA, the CDR3 is TGTGCCAGCAGTGAAGCGCTTGGGGGGGGATACACAGATACGCAGTATTTT.

Comments on this clone: One junction end does not reproduce the germline sequence, and a read error may be involved. The V gene is TRBV7-2, the J gene TRBJ2-1; 8 nucleotides line up with TRBD1. There are 12 residues in the CDR3. Per the germline V gene, CDR1 is SGHTA and CDR2 is FQGNSA. Written as DNA, the CDR3 is TGTGCCAGCAGCTTATCAGGGACAGGTCCCGTCTTC. This codes for CASSLSGTGPVF.

Turning to this clone: A far larger clone is only one base removed, so a read error is likely. In DNA, the CDR3 is TGTGCCAGCAGCCCGGGACAGGGGCGCTACGAGCAGTACTTC. Translating it yields CASSPGQGRYEQYF. The chain combines TRBV9 with TRBJ2-7, with 10 nucleotides matching TRBD1. The V gene's germline CDR1 is SGDLS and CDR2 YYNGEE. The CDR3 is 14 amino acids. V lost 4 bases, J lost 3 bases, and 4 bases stayed unmatched.

The CDR3 coding sequence is TGCGCCAGCAGTTACTTTAGCGGGGGCCCGAGCTCCTACAATGAGCAGTTCTTC. Translated, it gives CASSYFSGGPSSYNEQFF. This rearrangement joins TRBV10-2 to TRBJ2-1, with 9 bases identical to TRBD2. The CDR3 is 18 amino acids. J gave up 0 bases and V 5 bases, and 11 bases lay outside the gene matches. Germline V gives CDR1 WSHSY, CDR2 SAAADI.

In this sample, this clone turned up once. The rearrangement links TRBV6-6 to TRBJ1-2; no clear D gene. Trimming removed 7 bases from V and 8 bases from J, with 17 bases in between. CDR1 is MNHNY and CDR2 is SVGAGI in the germline V gene (reference sequence). The CDR3 consists of 13 residues. CDR3 loop: CASIQGPTGGYTF. The CDR3 nucleotides read TGTGCCAGCATTCAAGGTCCGACGGGGGGCTACACCTTC.

The rearrangement joins TRBV10-3 to TRBJ1-4; TRBD1 matches at 9 bases. Germline V lookup: CDR1 ENHRY, CDR2 SYGVKD. The CDR3 runs 15 residues. Losses at the gene ends were 4 bases for V and 8 bases for J; bases not matched to a gene: 8. CDR3 region: CAISALQGAEEKLFF. Written as DNA, the CDR3 is TGTGCCATCAGTGCACTACAGGGGGCGGAAGAAAAACTGTTTTTT.